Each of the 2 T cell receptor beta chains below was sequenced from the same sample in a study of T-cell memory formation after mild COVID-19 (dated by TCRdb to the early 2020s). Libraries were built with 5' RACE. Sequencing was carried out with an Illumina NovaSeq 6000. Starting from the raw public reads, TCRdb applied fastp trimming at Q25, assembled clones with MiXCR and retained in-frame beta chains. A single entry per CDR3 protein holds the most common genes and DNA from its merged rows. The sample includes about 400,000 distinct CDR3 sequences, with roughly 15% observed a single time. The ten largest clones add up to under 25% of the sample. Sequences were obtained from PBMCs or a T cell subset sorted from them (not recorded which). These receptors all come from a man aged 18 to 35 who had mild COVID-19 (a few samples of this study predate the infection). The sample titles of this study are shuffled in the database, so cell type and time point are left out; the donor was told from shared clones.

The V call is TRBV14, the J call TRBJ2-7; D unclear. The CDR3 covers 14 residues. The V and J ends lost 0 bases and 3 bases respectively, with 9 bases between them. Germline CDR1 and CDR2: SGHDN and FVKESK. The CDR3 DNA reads TGTGCCAGCAGCCAAGAAGTTACGGGCTACGAGCAGTACTTC. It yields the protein CASSQEVTGYEQYF.

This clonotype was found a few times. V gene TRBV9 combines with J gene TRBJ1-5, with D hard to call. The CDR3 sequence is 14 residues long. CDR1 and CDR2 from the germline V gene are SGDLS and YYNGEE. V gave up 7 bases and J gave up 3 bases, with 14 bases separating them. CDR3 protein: CASASPGSNQPQHF. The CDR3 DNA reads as TGTGCCAGCGCCTCGCCGGGGTCCAATCAGCCCCAGCATTTT. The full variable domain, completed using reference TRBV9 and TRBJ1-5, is DSGVTQTPKHLITATGQRVTLRCSPRSGDLSVYWYQQSLDQGLQFLIQYYNGEERAKGNILERFSAQQFPDLHSELNLSSLELGDSALYFCASASPGSNQPQHFGDGTRLSIL.